These 28 T cell receptor beta chains were all obtained from the same sample, sequenced in a study of vaccination effects on CD4 cells after COVID-19 (dated by TCRdb to between 2021 and 2024). After roughly 11 days of culture, CD4+ T cells were isolated with the EasySep CD4+ T cell isolation kit. Two doses of either the BNT162b2 or the mRNA-1273 mRNA SARS-CoV-2 vaccine were administered to participants. For these TCRs, the target antigens are not known. Library creation used the immunoSEQ multiplex PCR assay. TCRdb re-hosts the immuneACCESS table, in-frame sequences only. Its copies lack some clones; in the studies checked, an unresolved V gene accounts for under half of them, and the cause for the rest is not known. The sample records 42,000 or so clones, around 70% of which are singletons. About 8.6% of the sample lies in the top ten. The starting material was CD4+ T cells from PBMCs cultured without peptide, obtained after COVID-19 vaccination. These receptors originate from a human donor who received a COVID-19 vaccine.

This clone is judged medium-sized. J is TRBJ1-1 and V is TRBV3-1 (or the pseudogene TRBV3-2), with D perhaps matching TRBD1 (5 bases). The CDR3 length is 15 residues. Germline V gene sequence: CDR1 LGHDT, CDR2 YNNKEL (reference sequence). V gave up 1 base and J gave up 1 base, with 10 bases separating them. The CDR3 reads CASSQGDPRNTEAFF. The CDR3 coding sequence is TGTGCCAGCAGCCAAGGGGACCCTAGGAACACTGAAGCTTTCTTT.

The chain links TRBV19 to TRBJ2-5; the D is unclear. The CDR3 loop spans 14 amino acids. V was clipped by 5 bases and J by 5 bases, with 15 bases between them. The germline V gene has CDR1 LNHDA and CDR2 SQIVND (reference sequence). CDR3 DNA: TGTGCCAGTAGTTATTCGAAAGCGTCCGAGACCCAGTACTTC. This translates into CASSYSKASETQYF. Variable domain in full (rest from reference TRBV19 and TRBJ2-5): DGGITQSPKYLFRKEGQNVTLSCEQNLNHDAMYWYRQDPGQGLRLIYYSQIVNDFQKGDIAEGYSVSREKKESFPLTVTSAQKNPTAFYLCASSYSKASETQYFGPGTRLLVL.

This clone was detected only a few times. This chain connects TRBV15 to TRBJ1-1; no clear D gene. The CDR3 length is 15 residues. Trimming took 0 bases from V and 0 from J, leaving 8 bases between them. The germline V gene encodes CDR1 LNHNV and CDR2 YYDKDF (reference sequence). CDR3 nucleotides: TGTGCCACCAGCAGAGATGGAATGATGAACACTGAAGCTTTCTTT. This codes for CATSRDGMMNTEAFF.

V gene TRBV6-1 combines with J gene TRBJ2-7; TRBD2 aligns across 9 bases. CDR1 and CDR2 (germline): MNHNS, SASEGT. The ends lost 2 bases at V and 1 base at J; junction bases unmatched: 12. The CDR3 runs 18 residues. CDR3 nucleotides: TGTGCCAGCAGTGAACGGGGACTAGCAGGCTTGAAGTCCTACGAGCAGTACTTC. Its translation is CASSERGLAGLKSYEQYF.

The chain combines TRBV12-3 or TRBV12-4 with TRBJ1-2; D unclear. V was trimmed by 1 base and J by 7 bases, leaving 7 bases between them. The CDR3 runs to 12 residues. CDR3 loop: CASSLGRVGYTF. The CDR3 DNA sequence: TGTGCCAGCAGTTTAGGACGGGTTGGCTACACCTTC.

The chain joins TRBV9 to TRBJ2-1, with 8 nucleotides matching TRBD1. The trim removed 0 bases at V and 7 bases at J, leaving 9 bases unmatched. The CDR3 is 16 amino acids. CDR1 and CDR2 from the germline V gene are SGDLS and YYNGEE. The CDR3 coding sequence is TGTGCCAGCAGCGTAGGGTCGAGACAGGGGCTTAATGAGCAGTTCTTC. The encoded protein is CASSVGSRQGLNEQFF.

This clone appeared once. V gene TRBV4-1 combines with J gene TRBJ2-7; D might be TRBD2 (6 bases). V lost 3 bases and J 0 bases, leaving 12 bases between the germline ends. The CDR3 runs to 15 residues. In germline, CDR1 is MGHRA, CDR2 YSYEKL. CDR3 residues: CASSQGLTASYEQYF. The CDR3 nucleotides are TGCGCCAGCAGCCAGGGACTGACGGCCTCCTACGAGCAGTACTTC.

V gene TRBV11-2 combines with J gene TRBJ2-1, with TRBD1 matching 8 bases. Per the germline V gene, CDR1 is SGHAT and CDR2 is FQNNGV. Losses at the gene ends were 0 bases for V and 3 bases for J; bases not matched to a gene: 7. The CDR3 length is 17 residues. The DNA of the CDR3 is TGTGCCAGCAGCTTAGATTACGGACAGGGCATCTACAATGAGCAGTTCTTC. Encoded protein: CASSLDYGQGIYNEQFF.

The chain has TRBV10-3 and TRBJ2-3; D is unclear. The CDR3 extends over 18 amino acids. The germline gives CDR1 ENHRY, CDR2 SYGVKD. V lost 0 bases and J 1 base, leaving 17 bases between the germline ends. CDR3 region: CAISESSNKGPRTDTQYF. In DNA, the CDR3 is TGTGCCATCAGTGAGTCTTCGAATAAAGGCCCTCGCACAGATACGCAGTATTTT.

As to this clone: At one boundary the junction diverges from the germline segment, which might be a read error. The V and J genes are TRBV9 and TRBJ1-2; D possibly corresponds to TRBD1 (6 bases). Germline loops: CDR1 SGDLS, CDR2 YYNGEE. The CDR3 is 15 residues long. The CDR3 DNA sequence: TGTGCCAGCAGCGCCCGGAGTTGGGGGGCCGGTGGCTACACTTTC. This sequence encodes CASSARSWGAGGYTF.

The chain combines TRBV24-1 with TRBJ2-5; perhaps TRBD2 as D (6 bases). Germline V gene lookup returns CDR1 KGHDR and CDR2 SFDVKD. V was trimmed by 5 bases and J by 5 bases, leaving 20 bases between them. The CDR3 covers 16 residues. DNA for the CDR3: TGTGCCACCAGTGGGGGGGTACCTCCAGAAGTTGAGACCCAGTACTTC. It is translated as CATSGGVPPEVETQYF.

V and J are TRBV9 and TRBJ2-1, with 10 positions matching TRBD2. The CDR3 length is 15 residues. The germline V gene has CDR1 SGDLS and CDR2 YYNGEE. Unmatched junction bases numbered 7, after V lost 3 bases and J lost 7 bases. The CDR3 loop reads CASSEGLANRNEQFF. The CDR3 DNA sequence: TGTGCCAGCAGCGAGGGACTAGCGAACCGGAATGAGCAGTTCTTC.

This chain joins TRBV19 and TRBJ2-6; D not resolved. Germline CDR1 LNHDA, CDR2 SQIVND (reference sequence). V was shortened by 3 bases and J by 1 base, with 7 bases between the two germline ends. The length of the CDR3 is 15 residues. CDR3 DNA: TGTGCCAGTAGTATCTTAGGATCTGGGGCCAACGTCCTGACTTTC. Translation: CASSILGSGANVLTF. Using reference TRBV19 and TRBJ2-6 for the parts outside the CDR3, the full variable domain is DGGITQSPKYLFRKEGQNVTLSCEQNLNHDAMYWYRQDPGQGLRLIYYSQIVNDFQKGDIAEGYSVSREKKESFPLTVTSAQKNPTAFYLCASSILGSGANVLTFGAGSRLTVL.

This clone showed up just once. V usage is TRBV5-4 and J usage is TRBJ2-3; TRBD2 matches at 10 bases. This CDR3 spans 17 amino acids. Looked up from germline, CDR1 is SGHNT and CDR2 is YYREEE (reference sequence). After removal of 4 bases from V and 4 bases from J, the junction contained 12 bases not matched to a gene. CDR3 loop: CASSLSGASGSADTQYF. CDR3 DNA: TGTGCCAGCAGCCTATCTGGGGCTAGCGGGAGTGCAGATACGCAGTATTTT.

The chain joins TRBV6-5 to TRBJ1-3; perhaps TRBD1 as D (5 bases). The CDR3 spans 15 residues. CDR1 is MNHEY and CDR2 is SVGAGI in the germline V gene. Trimming took 5 bases from V and 1 from J, leaving 12 bases between them. CDR3 region: CASSSLPGSGNTIYF. Here the CDR3 DNA reads TGTGCCAGCAGTAGCCTTCCAGGGTCTGGAAACACCATATATTTT.

This chain links TRBV7-2 with TRBJ1-5; 10 bases are a match to TRBD1. The CDR3 has 14 residues. V lost 5 bases, J lost 5 bases, and 3 bases stayed unmatched. Germline V gene data show CDR1 as SGHTA and CDR2 as FQGNSA. CDR3 sequence: CASSLDRGHQPQHF. CDR3 DNA: TGTGCCAGCAGCCTAGACAGGGGGCATCAGCCCCAGCATTTT.

The rearrangement links TRBV2 to TRBJ1-1; 9 bases are a match to TRBD1. The CDR3 spans 15 residues. Per germline, CDR1 SNHLY and CDR2 FYNNEI. With 4 bases clipped from V and 0 bases from J, the junction kept 3 bases outside the gene matches. In DNA, the CDR3 is TGTGCCAGCAGTGGACAGGGGGGTATGAACACTGAAGCTTTCTTT. Its translation: CASSGQGGMNTEAFF.

This chain joins TRBV27 and TRBJ1-3; 10 nucleotides align to TRBD1. CDR3 length equals 15 residues. The germline V gene encodes CDR1 MNHEY and CDR2 SMNVEV (reference sequence). The J segment lost 2 bases and the V segment lost 4 bases, leaving 2 bases of the junction unmatched. The CDR3 loop is CASSSGQGAGNTIYF. CDR3 coding DNA: TGTGCCAGCAGTTCCGGACAGGGGGCTGGAAACACCATATATTTT.

The CDR3 here is CASSRPGPRRPTYEQYF. CDR3 bases: TGCGCCAGCAGTCGGCCGGGACCTCGACGACCAACATACGAGCAGTACTTC. The rearrangement links TRBV23-1 to TRBJ2-7, with D perhaps given as TRBD1 or TRBD2 (5 bases each). TRBV23-1 carries the ORF label, with uncertain function. V lost 4 bases and J lost 4, with 23 bases in between. The CDR3 totals 17 residues.

The chain couples TRBV4-1 to TRBJ1-1; D remains unclear. This CDR3 has 14 amino acids. The V end was cut by 2 bases, the J end by 6 bases, with 13 bases between. The V gene's germline CDR1 is MGHRA and CDR2 YSYEKL. The CDR3 bases are TGCGCCAGCAGCCAAAGCGGGTTTAGACCTGAAGCTTTCTTT. The encoded protein is CASSQSGFRPEAFF.

This clone was detected a few times. The J gene is TRBJ2-7, the V gene TRBV5-1; the match to TRBD1 covers 7 bases. This CDR3 is 14 amino acids long. Per the germline V gene, CDR1 is SGHRS and CDR2 is YFSETQ. J lost 0 bases, V lost 4 bases, and 4 bases had no gene match. CDR3 amino acids: CASSVGQFSYEQYF. In DNA form, the CDR3 reads TGCGCCAGCAGCGTGGGACAGTTCTCCTACGAGCAGTACTTC.

The chain has TRBV30 and TRBJ1-2, with D possibly being TRBD1 (6 bases). From germline, CDR1 is GTSNPN and CDR2 SVGIG (reference sequence). V gave up 2 bases and J gave up 4 bases, with 8 bases separating them. The CDR3 is made up of 12 amino acids. The CDR3 DNA reads as TGTGCCTGGAGTCAGGGGAGCTATGGCTACACCTTC. It encodes CAWSQGSYGYTF.

This clone has only a few counts. The rearrangement joins TRBV3-1 (or the pseudogene TRBV3-2) to TRBJ1-2, with 10 nucleotides matching TRBD1. V lost 1 base to trimming and J lost 1 base; unmatched junction nucleotides: 3. CDR1 LGHDT and CDR2 YNNKEL come from the germline V gene (reference sequence). This CDR3 has 16 amino acids. The CDR3 DNA reads TGTGCCAGCAGCCAAGCCGGGACAGGGGATAACTATGGCTACACCTTC. Protein: CASSQAGTGDNYGYTF.

The sample holds a few counts of this clone. The V and J genes are TRBV18 and TRBJ1-1; D not resolved. CDR3 length: 13 residues. V was trimmed by 1 base and J by 5 bases, leaving 8 bases between them. Per germline, CDR1 KGHSH and CDR2 LQKENI. The CDR3 DNA reads TGTGCCAGCTCACCACAGCCCGAGACTGAAGCTTTCTTT. Its protein product is CASSPQPETEAFF.

This chain joins TRBV5-1 and TRBJ2-5; 8 bases map to TRBD2. From germline, CDR1 is SGHRS and CDR2 YFSETQ. The junction had 6 bases not matched to a gene; V was cut back by 1 base and J by 1 base. CDR3 length: 16 residues. The CDR3 loop reads CASSLLERGTQETQYF. In nucleotides, the CDR3 is TGCGCCAGCAGCTTGTTGGAGCGGGGGACCCAAGAGACCCAGTACTTC.

This clone was recorded only once. This chain uses TRBV3-1 (or the pseudogene TRBV3-2) with TRBJ1-1; D is unresolved. Trimming left V 0 bases short and J 5 bases short, with 7 bases between. The CDR3 has 13 amino acids. Germline-derived CDR1 and CDR2 are LGHDT and YNNKEL (reference sequence). The CDR3 sequence is CASSQEQQTEAFF. For the CDR3, the DNA is TGTGCCAGCAGCCAAGAGCAACAAACTGAAGCTTTCTTT.

The chain recombines TRBV10-3 with TRBJ2-5; TRBD2 agrees at 8 bases. The trim removed 6 bases at V and 2 bases at J, leaving 5 bases unmatched. This CDR3 is built from 14 residues. Germline lookup yields CDR1 ENHRY and CDR2 SYGVKD. The CDR3 DNA is TGTGCCATCAGGGGGACTAGTGAGCAAGAGACCCAGTACTTC. This sequence encodes CAIRGTSEQETQYF.

This chain joins TRBV15 and TRBJ1-6; unclear D gene. Germline-derived CDR1 and CDR2 are LNHNV and YYDKDF (reference sequence). V lost 1 base, J lost 6 bases, and 4 bases lay in between. The CDR3 is 13 residues long. CDR3 loop: CATSRGRNSPLHF. CDR3 nucleotides: TGTGCCACCAGCAGAGGACGTAATTCACCCCTCCACTTT.